Detailed here is one T cell receptor beta chain. Antigen specificity is unknown. This record comes from a study of T cell repertoires in aging, cancer and after chemotherapy. Across the whole study: Glioblastoma patients receiving temozolomide-based therapy gave paired samples before and after chemotherapy. Findings and limits, study-wide: In cancer patients, declining TCR diversity with age involved lost richness and lost evenness. Rebound thymic output was suggested by rising median generation probability during chemotherapy in each cancer cohort. No conclusions about immunological memory after chemotherapy can be drawn from the repertoire data.

TRB rearrangements spanning V, D and J were amplified using mixed TRB-A/B primers. In TCRdb, the multiplex PCR reads were re-called with MiXCR into one record per CDR3 protein. The sample yields 2,000 to 2,500 distinct CDR3 sequences, 20% seen once. The template was genomic DNA from peripheral blood, not RNA. Germline CDR1 reads MNHEY; CDR2 reads SVGAGI. The CDR3 length is 20 residues. V shed 1 base and J 0 bases; nucleotides not matched to a gene: 15. The chain employs TRBV6-5 and TRBJ1-5; the match to TRBD1 covers 7 bases. The sample comprised blood. The receptor's source is a human donor with a solid tumor. The CDR3 reads CASSYWGKGQTINSNQPQHF. The CDR3 nucleotides are TGTGCCAGCAGTTACTGGGGAAAGGGACAGACCATTAATAGCAATCAGCCCCAGCATTTT.